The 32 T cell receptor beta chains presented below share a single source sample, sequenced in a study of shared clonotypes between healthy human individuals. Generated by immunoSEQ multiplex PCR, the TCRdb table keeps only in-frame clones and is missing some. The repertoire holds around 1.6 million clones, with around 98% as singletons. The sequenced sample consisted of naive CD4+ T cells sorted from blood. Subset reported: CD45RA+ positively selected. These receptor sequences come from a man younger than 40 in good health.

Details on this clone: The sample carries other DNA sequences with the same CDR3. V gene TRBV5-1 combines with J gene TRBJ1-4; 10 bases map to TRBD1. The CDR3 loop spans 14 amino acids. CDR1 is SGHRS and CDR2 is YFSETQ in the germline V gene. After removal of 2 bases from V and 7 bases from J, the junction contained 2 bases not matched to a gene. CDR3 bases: TGCGCCAGCAGCTTAGGGACAGGGGTTGAAAAACTGTTTTTT. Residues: CASSLGTGVEKLFF.

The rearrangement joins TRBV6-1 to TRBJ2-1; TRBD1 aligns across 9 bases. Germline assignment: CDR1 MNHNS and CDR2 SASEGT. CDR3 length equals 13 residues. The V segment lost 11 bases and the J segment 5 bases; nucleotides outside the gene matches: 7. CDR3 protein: CASHRGRNNEQFF. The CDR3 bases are TGTGCCTCCCACAGGGGGCGCAACAATGAGCAGTTCTTC.

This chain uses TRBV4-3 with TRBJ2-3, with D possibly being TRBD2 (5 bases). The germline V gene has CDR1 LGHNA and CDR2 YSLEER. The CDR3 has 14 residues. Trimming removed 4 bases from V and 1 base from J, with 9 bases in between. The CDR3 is CASSRQRGTDTQYF. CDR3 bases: TGCGCCAGCAGCCGGCAGAGGGGCACAGATACGCAGTATTTT.

The DNA for the CDR3 is TGTGCCAGCACGTTGGACCTCAATCAGCCCCAGCATTTT. It encodes CASTLDLNQPQHF. The chain joins TRBV2 to TRBJ1-5, with D unresolved. CDR3 length: 13 residues. CDR1 is SNHLY, CDR2 FYNNEI, per germline. V gave up 7 bases and J gave up 3 bases, with 10 bases separating them.

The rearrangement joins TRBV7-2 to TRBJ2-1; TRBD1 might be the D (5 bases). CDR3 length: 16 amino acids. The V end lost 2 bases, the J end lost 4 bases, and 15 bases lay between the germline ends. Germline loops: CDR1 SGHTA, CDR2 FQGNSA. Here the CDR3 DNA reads TGTGCCAGCAGCTTATCCAGAACGACAGTTTACAATGAGCAGTTCTTC. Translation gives CASSLSRTTVYNEQFF.

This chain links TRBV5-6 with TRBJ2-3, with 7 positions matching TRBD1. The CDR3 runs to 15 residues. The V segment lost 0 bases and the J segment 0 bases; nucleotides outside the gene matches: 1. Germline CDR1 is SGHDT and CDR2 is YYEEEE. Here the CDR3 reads CASSLEGASTDTQYF. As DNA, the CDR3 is TGTGCCAGCAGCTTGGAGGGGGCTAGCACAGATACGCAGTATTTT.

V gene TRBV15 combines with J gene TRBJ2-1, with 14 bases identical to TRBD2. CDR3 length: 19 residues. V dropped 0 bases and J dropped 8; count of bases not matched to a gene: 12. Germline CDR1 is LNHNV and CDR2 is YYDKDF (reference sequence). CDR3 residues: CATSRDPLRLAGGKDEQFF. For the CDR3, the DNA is TGTGCCACCAGCAGAGATCCCCTAAGACTAGCGGGAGGGAAGGATGAGCAGTTCTTC.

The CDR3 DNA sequence: TGCGCCCCGGTGGCTGGAAACACCATATATTTT. Protein: CAPVAGNTIYF. The V call is TRBV10-1, the J call TRBJ1-3; unclear D gene. Germline assignment: CDR1 WNHNN and CDR2 SYGVQD (reference sequence). Between the trimmed V and J ends, which lost 11 bases and 2 bases, there was a span of 7 bases. The CDR3 runs to 11 residues.

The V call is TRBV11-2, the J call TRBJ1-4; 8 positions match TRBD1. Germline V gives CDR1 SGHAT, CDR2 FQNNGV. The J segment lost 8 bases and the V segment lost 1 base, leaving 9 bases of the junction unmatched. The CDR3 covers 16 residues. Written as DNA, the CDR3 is TGTGCCAGCAGCTTAGTCTTTTCGACAGGGGTGGAAAAACTGTTTTTT. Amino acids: CASSLVFSTGVEKLFF. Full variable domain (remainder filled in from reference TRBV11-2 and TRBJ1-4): EAGVAQSPRYKIIEKRQSVAFWCNPISGHATLYWYQQILGQGPKLLIQFQNNGVVDDSQLPKDRFSAERLKGVDSTLKIQPAKLEDSAVYLCASSLVFSTGVEKLFFGSGTQLSVL.

DNA of the CDR3: TGTGCCAGCAGCTTACAGGGGGGGAGAACAGATACGCAGTATTTT. Amino acids: CASSLQGGRTDTQYF. The chain carries TRBV14 and TRBJ2-3, with D maybe TRBD1 (8 bases). This CDR3 has 15 amino acids. In germline, CDR1 is SGHDN, CDR2 FVKESK. V gave up 5 bases and J gave up 3 bases, with 15 bases separating them.

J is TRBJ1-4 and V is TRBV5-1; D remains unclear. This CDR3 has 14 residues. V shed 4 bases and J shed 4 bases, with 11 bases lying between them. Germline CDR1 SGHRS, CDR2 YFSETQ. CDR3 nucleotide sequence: TGCGCCAGCAGCAATACAAAGAGTAATGAAAAACTGTTTTTT. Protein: CASSNTKSNEKLFF. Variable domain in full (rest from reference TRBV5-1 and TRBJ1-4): KAGVTQTPRYLIKTRGQQVTLSCSPISGHRSVSWYQQTPGQGLQFLFEYFSETQRNKGNFPGRFSGRQFSNSRSEMNVSTLELGDSALYLCASSNTKSNEKLFFGSGTQLSVL.

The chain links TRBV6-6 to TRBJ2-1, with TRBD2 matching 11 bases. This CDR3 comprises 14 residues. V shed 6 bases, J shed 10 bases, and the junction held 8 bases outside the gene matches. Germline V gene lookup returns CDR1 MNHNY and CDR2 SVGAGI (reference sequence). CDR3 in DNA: TGTGCCAGCAGCATACTAGCGGGAGTCGGGGAGCAGTTCTTC. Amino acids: CASSILAGVGEQFF.

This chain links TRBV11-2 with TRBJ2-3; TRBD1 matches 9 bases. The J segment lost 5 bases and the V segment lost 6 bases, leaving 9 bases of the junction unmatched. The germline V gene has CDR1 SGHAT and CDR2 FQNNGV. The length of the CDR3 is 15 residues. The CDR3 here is CASRPSGQGVDTQYF. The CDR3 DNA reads TGTGCCAGCAGGCCCTCGGGACAGGGAGTAGATACGCAGTATTTT.

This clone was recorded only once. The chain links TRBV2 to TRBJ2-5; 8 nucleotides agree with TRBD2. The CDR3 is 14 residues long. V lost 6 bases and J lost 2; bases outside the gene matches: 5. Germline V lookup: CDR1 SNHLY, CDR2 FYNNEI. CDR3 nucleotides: TGTGCCAGCAGCCGGGGGGGGGCACAAGAGACCCAGTACTTC. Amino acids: CASSRGGAQETQYF.

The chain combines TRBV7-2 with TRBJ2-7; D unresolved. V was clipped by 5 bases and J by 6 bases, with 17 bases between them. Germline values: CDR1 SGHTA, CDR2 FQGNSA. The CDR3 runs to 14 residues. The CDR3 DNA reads TGTGCCAGCAGCGATCCCAAGGAAGGAAGCGAGCAGTACTTC. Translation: CASSDPKEGSEQYF.

CDR3 sequence: CASSDALGAKNIQYF. CDR3 bases: TGTGCCAGCTCGGACGCCCTCGGCGCCAAAAACATTCAGTACTTC. The rearrangement links TRBV6-1 to TRBJ2-4; D not resolved. This CDR3 is 15 amino acids long. The germline CDR1 and CDR2 sequences are MNHNS and SASEGT. Trimming took off 8 bases at V and 1 base at J, with 15 bases between the two ends.

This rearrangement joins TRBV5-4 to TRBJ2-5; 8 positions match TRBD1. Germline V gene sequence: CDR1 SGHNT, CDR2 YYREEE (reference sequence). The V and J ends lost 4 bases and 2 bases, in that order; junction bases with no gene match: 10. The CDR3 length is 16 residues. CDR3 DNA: TGTGCCAGCAGCAGCTGGTCCGGACAGGGACAAGAGACCCAGTACTTC. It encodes CASSSWSGQGQETQYF.

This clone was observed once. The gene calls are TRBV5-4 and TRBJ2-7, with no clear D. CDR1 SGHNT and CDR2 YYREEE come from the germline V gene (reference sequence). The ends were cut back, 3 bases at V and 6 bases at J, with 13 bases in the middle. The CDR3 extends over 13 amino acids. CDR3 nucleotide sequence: TGTGCCAGCAGCTCGCTTCTAGTTGGCGAGCAGTACTTC. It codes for CASSSLLVGEQYF.

The CDR3 DNA sequence: TGTGCCAGCTCACCATTAGGAGGGGGTGGTGAGCAGTTCTTC. It is translated as CASSPLGGGGEQFF. V is TRBV18 and J is TRBJ2-1; D possibly matches TRBD1 or TRBD2 (6 bases each). Germline assignment: CDR1 KGHSH and CDR2 LQKENI. V dropped 2 bases and J dropped 9 bases, with 14 bases sitting between them. The CDR3 is 14 amino acids.

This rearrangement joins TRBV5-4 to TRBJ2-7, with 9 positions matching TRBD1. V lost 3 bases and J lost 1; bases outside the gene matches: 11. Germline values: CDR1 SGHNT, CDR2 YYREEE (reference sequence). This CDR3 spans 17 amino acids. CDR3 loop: CASSWGVTGQGSYEQYF. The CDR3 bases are TGTGCCAGCAGCTGGGGGGTTACTGGACAGGGGTCCTACGAGCAGTACTTC.

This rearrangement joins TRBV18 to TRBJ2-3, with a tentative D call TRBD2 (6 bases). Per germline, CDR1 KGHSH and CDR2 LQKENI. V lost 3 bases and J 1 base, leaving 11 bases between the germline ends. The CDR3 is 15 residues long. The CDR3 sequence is CASSPAGRGTDTQYF. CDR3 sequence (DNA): TGTGCCAGCTCACCCGCGGGACGTGGCACAGATACGCAGTATTTT.

CDR3 sequence (DNA): TGTGCCAGCTCATCGGCAGGGTACGGTTACAATGAGCAGTTCTTC. It codes for CASSSAGYGYNEQFF. The chain is built from TRBV18 and TRBJ2-1; possible D gene TRBD1, 5 bases. Germline V gene lookup returns CDR1 KGHSH and CDR2 LQKENI. This CDR3 spans 15 amino acids. Trimming stripped 5 bases from V and 4 bases from J, with 15 bases between.

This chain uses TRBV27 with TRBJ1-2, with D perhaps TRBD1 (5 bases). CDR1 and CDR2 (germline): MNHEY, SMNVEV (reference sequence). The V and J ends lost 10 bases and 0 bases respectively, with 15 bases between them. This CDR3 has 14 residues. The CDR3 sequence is CAIDRGNANYGYTF. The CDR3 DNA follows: TGTGCCATCGATCGGGGGAACGCTAACTATGGCTACACCTTC.

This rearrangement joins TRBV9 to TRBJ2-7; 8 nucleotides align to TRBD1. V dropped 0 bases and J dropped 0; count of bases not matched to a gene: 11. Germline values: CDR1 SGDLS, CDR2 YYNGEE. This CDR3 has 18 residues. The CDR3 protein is CASSVDVVDRARSYEQYF. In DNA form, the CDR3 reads TGTGCCAGCAGCGTAGATGTGGTGGACAGGGCCCGCTCCTACGAGCAGTACTTC.

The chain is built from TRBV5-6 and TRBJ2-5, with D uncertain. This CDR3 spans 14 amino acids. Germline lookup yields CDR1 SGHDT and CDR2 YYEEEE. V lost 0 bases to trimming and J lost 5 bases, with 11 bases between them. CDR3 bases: TGTGCCAGCAGCTTGGACCCCTTCGGGGAGACCCAGTACTTC. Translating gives CASSLDPFGETQYF.

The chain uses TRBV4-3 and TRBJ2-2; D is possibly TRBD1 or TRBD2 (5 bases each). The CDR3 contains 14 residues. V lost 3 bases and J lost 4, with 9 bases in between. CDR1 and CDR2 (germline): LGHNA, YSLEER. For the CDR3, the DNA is TGCGCCAGCAGCCACGGGACCCTCACCGGGGAGCTGTTTTTT. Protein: CASSHGTLTGELFF.

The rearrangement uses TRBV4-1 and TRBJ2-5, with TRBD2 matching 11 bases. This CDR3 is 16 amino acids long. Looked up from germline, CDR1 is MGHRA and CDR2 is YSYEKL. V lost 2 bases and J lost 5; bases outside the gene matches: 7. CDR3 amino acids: CASSQPTSGRAETQYF. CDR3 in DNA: TGCGCCAGCAGCCAACCTACTAGCGGGAGAGCCGAGACCCAGTACTTC.

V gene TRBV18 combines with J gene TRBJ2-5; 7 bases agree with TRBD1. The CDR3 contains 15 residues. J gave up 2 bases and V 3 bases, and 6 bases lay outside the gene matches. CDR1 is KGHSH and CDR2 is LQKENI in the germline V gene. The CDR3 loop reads CASSPKDRPQETQYF. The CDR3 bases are TGTGCCAGCTCACCTAAGGACAGGCCGCAAGAGACCCAGTACTTC.

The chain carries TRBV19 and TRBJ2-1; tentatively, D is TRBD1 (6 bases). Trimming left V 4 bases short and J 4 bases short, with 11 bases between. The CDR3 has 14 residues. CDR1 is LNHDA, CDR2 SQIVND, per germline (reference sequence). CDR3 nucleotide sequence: TGTGCCAGTAGTACCGTGACAGGTTACAATGAGCAGTTCTTC. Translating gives CASSTVTGYNEQFF. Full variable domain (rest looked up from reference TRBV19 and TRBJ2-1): DGGITQSPKYLFRKEGQNVTLSCEQNLNHDAMYWYRQDPGQGLRLIYYSQIVNDFQKGDIAEGYSVSREKKESFPLTVTSAQKNPTAFYLCASSTVTGYNEQFFGPGTRLTVL.

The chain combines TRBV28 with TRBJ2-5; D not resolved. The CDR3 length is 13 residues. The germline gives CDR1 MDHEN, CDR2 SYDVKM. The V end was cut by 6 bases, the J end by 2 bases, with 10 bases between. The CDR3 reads CASSPTLQETQYF. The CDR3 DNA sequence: TGTGCCAGCAGCCCCACTCTTCAAGAGACCCAGTACTTC.

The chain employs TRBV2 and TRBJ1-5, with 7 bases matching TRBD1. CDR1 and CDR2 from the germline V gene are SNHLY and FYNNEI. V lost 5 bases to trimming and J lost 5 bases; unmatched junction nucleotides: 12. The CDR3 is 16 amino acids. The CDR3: CASSTMERQGYQPQHF. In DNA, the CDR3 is TGTGCCAGCAGTACAATGGAGAGACAGGGATATCAGCCCCAGCATTTT.

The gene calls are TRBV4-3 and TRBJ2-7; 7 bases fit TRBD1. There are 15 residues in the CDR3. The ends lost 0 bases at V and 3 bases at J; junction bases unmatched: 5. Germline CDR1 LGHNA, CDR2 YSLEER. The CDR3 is CASSQDGSGGYEQYF. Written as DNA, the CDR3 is TGCGCCAGCAGCCAAGATGGGTCAGGGGGCTACGAGCAGTACTTC.